This TCR beta chain was found in a study of neurological immune-mediated disorders. The cDNA came from 5'RACE with 10-nucleotide random UMIs. One entry per CDR3 protein results from TCRdb running MiXCR on the 5' RACE reads. The top ten hold 2.2% of the sample, which has about 60,000 distinct CDR3 sequences, approximately 3.7% seen once. Findings and caveats of the study: Whereas HTLV-1-associated myelopathy showed the most TCR clonal expansion, multiple sclerosis showed the least, with levels below those of healthy controls. Neither clinical nor MRI features showed any association with the multiple sclerosis repertoire cluster, and the authors stated that larger cohorts are needed. No sharing of CDR3 amino acid sequences was observed among expanded clones across subjects, suggesting private repertoires in all groups.

This clonotype was seen many times. Its antigen is not identified. The sequenced sample consisted of PBMCs. The TCR was taken from a woman aged 50 to 60 with multiple sclerosis.

In DNA form, the CDR3 reads TGCGCCAGCAGTGAGCATCGGCGGAGATTAAGCACAGATACGCAGTATTTT. Its translation is CASSEHRRRLSTDTQYF. V gene TRBV10-2 combines with J gene TRBJ2-3; no firm D call. With 2 bases removed from V and 0 bases from J, the gap between germline ends came to 15 bases. CDR3 size: 17 residues. Germline CDR1 reads WSHSY; CDR2 reads SAAADI.